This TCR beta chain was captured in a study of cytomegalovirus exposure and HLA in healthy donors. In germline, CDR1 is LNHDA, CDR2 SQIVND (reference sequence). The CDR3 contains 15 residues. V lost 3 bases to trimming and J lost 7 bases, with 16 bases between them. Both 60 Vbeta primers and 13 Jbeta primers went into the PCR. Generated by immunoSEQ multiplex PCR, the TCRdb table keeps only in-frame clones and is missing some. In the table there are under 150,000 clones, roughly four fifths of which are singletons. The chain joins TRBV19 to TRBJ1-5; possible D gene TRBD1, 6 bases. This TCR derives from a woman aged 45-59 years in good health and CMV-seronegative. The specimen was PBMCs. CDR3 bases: TGTGCCAGTAGTATCTCGGGGGGGCTCGGGCAGCCCCAGCATTTT. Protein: CASSISGGLGQPQHF.